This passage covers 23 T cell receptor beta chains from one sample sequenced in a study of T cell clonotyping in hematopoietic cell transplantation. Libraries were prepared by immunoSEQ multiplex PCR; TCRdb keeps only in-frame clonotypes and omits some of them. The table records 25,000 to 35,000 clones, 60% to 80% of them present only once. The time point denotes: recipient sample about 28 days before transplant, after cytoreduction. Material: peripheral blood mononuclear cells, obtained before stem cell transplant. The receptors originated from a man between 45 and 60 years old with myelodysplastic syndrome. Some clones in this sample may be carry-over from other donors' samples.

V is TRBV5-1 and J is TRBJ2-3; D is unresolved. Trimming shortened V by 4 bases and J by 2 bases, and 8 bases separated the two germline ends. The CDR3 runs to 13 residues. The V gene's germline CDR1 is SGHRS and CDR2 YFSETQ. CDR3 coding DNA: TGCGCCAGCAGCCTGAGATCCACAGATACGCAGTATTTT. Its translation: CASSLRSTDTQYF.

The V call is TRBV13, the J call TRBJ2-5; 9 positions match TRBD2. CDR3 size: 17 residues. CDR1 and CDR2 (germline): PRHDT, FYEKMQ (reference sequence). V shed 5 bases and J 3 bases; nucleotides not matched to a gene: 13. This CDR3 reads CASSPGLAGEMEETQYF. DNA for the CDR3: TGTGCCAGCAGCCCCGGGTTAGCGGGAGAGATGGAAGAGACCCAGTACTTC.

The CDR3 spells CASSSGQPNTEAFF. The CDR3 DNA is TGTGCCAGCAGTTCAGGACAGCCGAACACTGAAGCTTTCTTT. The J gene is TRBJ1-1, the V gene TRBV28; TRBD1 is a possible D gene (6 bases). Germline V gives CDR1 MDHEN, CDR2 SYDVKM. The CDR3 length is 14 residues. V lost 4 bases, J lost 1 base, and 10 bases lay in between.

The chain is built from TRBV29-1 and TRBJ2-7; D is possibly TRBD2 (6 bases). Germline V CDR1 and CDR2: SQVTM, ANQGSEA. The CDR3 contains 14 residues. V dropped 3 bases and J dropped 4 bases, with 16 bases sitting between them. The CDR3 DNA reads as TGCAGCGTTGATCTCCAGGGAGGAGGATACGAGCAGTACTTC. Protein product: CSVDLQGGGYEQYF.

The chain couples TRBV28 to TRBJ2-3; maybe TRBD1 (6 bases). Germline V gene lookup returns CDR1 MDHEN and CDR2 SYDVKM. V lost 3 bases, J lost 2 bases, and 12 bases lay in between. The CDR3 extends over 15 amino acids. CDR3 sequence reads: CASSLGGGLTDTQYF. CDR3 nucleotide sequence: TGTGCCAGCAGTTTGGGTGGGGGCCTCACAGATACGCAGTATTTT.

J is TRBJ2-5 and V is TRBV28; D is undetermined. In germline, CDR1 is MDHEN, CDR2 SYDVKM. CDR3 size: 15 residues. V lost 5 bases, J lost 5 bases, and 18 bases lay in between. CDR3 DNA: TGTGCCAGCAGTACCCGTCTCGAAGGGCGGGAGACCCAGTACTTC. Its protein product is CASSTRLEGRETQYF.

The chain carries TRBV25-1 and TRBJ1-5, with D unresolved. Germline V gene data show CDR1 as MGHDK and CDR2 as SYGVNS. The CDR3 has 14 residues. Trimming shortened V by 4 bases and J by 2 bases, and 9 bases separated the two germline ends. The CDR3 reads CASSASGGNQPQHF. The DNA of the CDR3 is TGTGCCAGCAGTGCCTCAGGTGGCAATCAGCCCCAGCATTTT. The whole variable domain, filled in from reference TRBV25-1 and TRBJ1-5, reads EADIYQTPRYLVIGTGKKITLECSQTMGHDKMYWYQQDPGMELHLIHYSYGVNSTEKGDLSSESTVSRIRTEHFPLTLESARPSHTSQYLCASSASGGNQPQHFGDGTRLSIL.

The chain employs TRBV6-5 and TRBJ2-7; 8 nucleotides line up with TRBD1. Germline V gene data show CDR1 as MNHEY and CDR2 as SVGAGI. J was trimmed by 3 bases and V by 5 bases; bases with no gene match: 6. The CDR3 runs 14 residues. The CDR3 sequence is CASSPGQVIYEQYF. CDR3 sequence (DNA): TGTGCCAGCAGTCCGGGACAGGTCATCTACGAGCAGTACTTC.

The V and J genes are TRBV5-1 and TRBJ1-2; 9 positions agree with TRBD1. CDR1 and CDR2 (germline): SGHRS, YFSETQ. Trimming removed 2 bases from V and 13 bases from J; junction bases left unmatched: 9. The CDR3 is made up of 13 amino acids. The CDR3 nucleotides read TGCGCCAGCAGCTTAGAGGGGACAGGGACTCGCACCTTC. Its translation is CASSLEGTGTRTF.

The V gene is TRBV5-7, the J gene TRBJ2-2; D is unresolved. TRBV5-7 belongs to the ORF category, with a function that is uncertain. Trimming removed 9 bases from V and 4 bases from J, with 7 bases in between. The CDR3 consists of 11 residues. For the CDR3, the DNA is TGTGCCACTACTCTCACCGGGGAGCTGTTTTTT. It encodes CATTLTGELFF.

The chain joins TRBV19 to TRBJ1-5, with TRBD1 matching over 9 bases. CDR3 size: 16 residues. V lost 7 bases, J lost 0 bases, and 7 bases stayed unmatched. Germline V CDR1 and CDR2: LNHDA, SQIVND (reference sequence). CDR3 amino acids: CASNGQGTVSNQPQHF. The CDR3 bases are TGTGCCAGTAATGGACAGGGGACTGTTAGCAATCAGCCCCAGCATTTT.

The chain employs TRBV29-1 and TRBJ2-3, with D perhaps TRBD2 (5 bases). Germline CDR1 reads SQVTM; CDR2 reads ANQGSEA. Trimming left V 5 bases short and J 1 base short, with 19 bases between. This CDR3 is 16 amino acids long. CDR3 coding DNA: TGCAGCGTTACCCTCCTTCCAGCGGTCGGCACAGATACGCAGTATTTT. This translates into CSVTLLPAVGTDTQYF.

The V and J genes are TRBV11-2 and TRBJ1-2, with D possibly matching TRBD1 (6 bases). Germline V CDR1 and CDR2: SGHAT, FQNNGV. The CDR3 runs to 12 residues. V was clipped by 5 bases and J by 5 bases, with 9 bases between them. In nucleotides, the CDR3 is TGTGCCAGCAGCCGCGGACAGTATGGCTACACCTTC. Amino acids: CASSRGQYGYTF.

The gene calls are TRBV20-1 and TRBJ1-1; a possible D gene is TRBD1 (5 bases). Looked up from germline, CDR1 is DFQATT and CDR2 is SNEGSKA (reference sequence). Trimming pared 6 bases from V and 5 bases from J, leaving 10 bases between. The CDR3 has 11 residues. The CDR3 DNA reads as TGCAGTGCCAGTGGGGCAACTGAAGCTTTCTTT. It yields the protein CSASGATEAFF.

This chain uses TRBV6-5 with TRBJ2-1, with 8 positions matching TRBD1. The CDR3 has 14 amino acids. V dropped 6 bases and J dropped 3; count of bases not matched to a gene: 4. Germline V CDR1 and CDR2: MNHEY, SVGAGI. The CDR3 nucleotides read TGTGCCAGCAGATTACAGGGGGGCTACAATGAGCAGTTCTTC. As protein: CASRLQGGYNEQFF.

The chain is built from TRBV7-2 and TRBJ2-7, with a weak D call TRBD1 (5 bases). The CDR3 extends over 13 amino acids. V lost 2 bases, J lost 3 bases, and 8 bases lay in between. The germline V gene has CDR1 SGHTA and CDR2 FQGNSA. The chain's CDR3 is CASSLSGYYEQYF. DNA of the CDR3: TGTGCCAGCAGCTTATCAGGGTACTACGAGCAGTACTTC. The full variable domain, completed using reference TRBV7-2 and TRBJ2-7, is GAGVSQSPSNKVTEKGKDVELRCDPISGHTALYWYRQSLGQGLEFLIYFQGNSAPDKSGLPSDRFSAERTGGSVSTLTIQRTQQEDSAVYLCASSLSGYYEQYFGPGTRLTVT.

CDR3 amino acids: CASTGTDNQPQHF. The DNA of the CDR3 is TGTGCCAGTACCGGGACAGACAATCAGCCCCAGCATTTT. V and J are TRBV2 and TRBJ1-5; 7 nucleotides agree with TRBD1. The germline gives CDR1 SNHLY, CDR2 FYNNEI. The junction had 5 bases not matched to a gene; V was cut back by 9 bases and J by 3 bases. The CDR3 has 13 amino acids.

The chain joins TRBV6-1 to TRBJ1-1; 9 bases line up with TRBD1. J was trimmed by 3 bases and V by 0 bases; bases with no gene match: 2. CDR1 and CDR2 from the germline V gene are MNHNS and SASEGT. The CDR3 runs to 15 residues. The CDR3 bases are TGTGCCAGCAGTGAAGCACAGGGGGCGGACACTGAAGCTTTCTTT. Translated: CASSEAQGADTEAFF.

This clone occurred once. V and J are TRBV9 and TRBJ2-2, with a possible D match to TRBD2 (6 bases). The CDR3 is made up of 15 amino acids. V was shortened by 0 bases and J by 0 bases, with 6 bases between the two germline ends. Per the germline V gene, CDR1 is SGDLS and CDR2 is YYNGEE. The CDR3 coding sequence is TGTGCCAGCAGCGTAGCTAGCGCGAACACCGGGGAGCTGTTTTTT. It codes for CASSVASANTGELFF.

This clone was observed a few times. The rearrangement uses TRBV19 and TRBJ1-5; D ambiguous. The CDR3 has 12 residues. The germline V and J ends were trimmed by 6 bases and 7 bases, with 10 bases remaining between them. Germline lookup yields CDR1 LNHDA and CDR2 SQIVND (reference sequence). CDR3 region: CASSPPGQPQHF. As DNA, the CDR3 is TGTGCCAGTAGCCCTCCGGGGCAGCCCCAGCATTTT.

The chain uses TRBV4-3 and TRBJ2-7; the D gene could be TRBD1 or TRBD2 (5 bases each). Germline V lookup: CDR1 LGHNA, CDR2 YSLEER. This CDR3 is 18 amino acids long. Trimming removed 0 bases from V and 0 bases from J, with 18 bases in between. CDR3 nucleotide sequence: TGCGCCAGCAGCCAAGATGGGGGTGGGGTGGCCCCCTCCTACGAGCAGTACTTC. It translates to CASSQDGGGVAPSYEQYF.

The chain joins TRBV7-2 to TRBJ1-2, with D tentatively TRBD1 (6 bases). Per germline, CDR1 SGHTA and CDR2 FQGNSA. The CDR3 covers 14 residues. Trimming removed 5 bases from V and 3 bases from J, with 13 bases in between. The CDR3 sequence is CASSVRDTDYGYTF. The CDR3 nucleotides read TGTGCCAGCAGCGTACGGGACACAGACTATGGCTACACCTTC.

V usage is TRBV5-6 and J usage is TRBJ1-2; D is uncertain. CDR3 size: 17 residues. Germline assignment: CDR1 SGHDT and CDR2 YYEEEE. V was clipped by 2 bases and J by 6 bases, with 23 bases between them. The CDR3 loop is CASSFWTPSIVVNGYTF. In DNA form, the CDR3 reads TGTGCCAGCAGCTTTTGGACCCCTTCGATCGTCGTAAATGGCTACACCTTC.